These T cell receptor beta chains were read from a single sample in a study of post-analysis software for immune sequencing data. TCRdb re-derived calls from the PCR reads in MiXCR, one entry per CDR3 protein. The table shows 750,000 to 950,000 distinct CDR3 sequences, with 53% occurring only once. Sequencing was carried out using blood. The source of these receptors is a girl under 18 with multiple sclerosis. The CDR3 runs from the conserved cysteine through the conserved F or W. A D gene is named only where the DNA matches it firmly. Some rows have no size entry. The others give once, few or many, or a class for an expanded clone.

-	12	-	TRBJ1-2	TRBV12-3/TRBV12-4	CASSRVGGGYTF	TGTGCCAGCAGCCGCGTAGGGGGGGGCTACACCTTC
-	15	-	TRBJ2-7	TRBV28	CASSPPGGQSYEQYF	TGTGCCAGCAGTCCCCCAGGGGGGCAGTCCTACGAGCAGTACTTC
-	15	-	TRBJ2-7	TRBV5-1	CASSLAGQGIYEQYF	TGCGCCAGCAGCTTGGCGGGTCAGGGGATTTACGAGCAGTACTTC
-	15	-	TRBJ2-1	TRBV20-1	CSARKTGVAYNEQFF	TGCAGTGCTAGAAAAACGGGAGTGGCCTACAATGAGCAGTTCTTC
TRBD1	15	-	TRBJ2-5	TRBV2	CASSSPGQGGETQYF	TGTGCCAGCAGTTCGCCGGGACAGGGTGGGGAGACCCAGTACTTC
-	14	few	TRBJ1-4	TRBV20-1	CSASEDATNEKLFF	TGCAGTGCTAGCGAAGATGCAACTAATGAAAAACTGTTTTTT
TRBD2	14	few	TRBJ2-1	TRBV29-1	CSVDPRGAGNEQFF	TGCAGCGTTGATCCGCGGGGGGCGGGCAATGAGCAGTTCTTC
-	14	-	TRBJ2-5	TRBV5-1	CASKEGPRVETQYF	TGCGCCAGCAAGGAGGGGCCGCGCGTTGAGACCCAGTACTTC
TRBD1	15	-	TRBJ1-2	TRBV20-1	CSARGQGGPFYGYTF	TGCAGTGCTAGAGGACAAGGGGGCCCGTTCTATGGCTACACCTTC
-	12	few	TRBJ2-7	TRBV14	CASSQRGAVQYF	TGTGCCAGCAGCCAACGGGGGGCCGTGCAGTACTTC
-	14	-	TRBJ1-1	TRBV20-1	CSAVRGGRKTEAFF	TGCAGTGCCGTACGGGGAGGGCGGAAAACTGAAGCTTTCTTT
TRBD2	15	-	TRBJ2-7	TRBV20-1	CSAPRLAGGTYEQYF	TGCAGTGCTCCTAGACTAGCGGGAGGGACCTACGAGCAGTACTTC
-	14	few	TRBJ2-6	TRBV9	CATGPTSGANVLTF	TGTGCCACCGGACCGACCTCTGGGGCCAACGTCCTGACTTTC
-	17	few	TRBJ2-7	TRBV20-1	CSARSSDRGLANYEQYF	TGCAGTGCTAGATCGTCGGACAGGGGACTAGCGAACTACGAGCAGTACTTC
-	13	once	TRBJ2-5	TRBV20-1	CSARIGEKETQYF	TGCAGTGCTAGAATCGGGGAGAAAGAGACCCAGTACTTC
TRBD1	13	-	TRBJ2-7	TRBV29-1	CSVAEGTDYEQYF	TGCAGCGTTGCAGAAGGGACAGACTACGAGCAGTACTTC
TRBD2	14	-	TRBJ2-1	TRBV27	CASLSGRNYNEQFF	TGTGCCAGCCTCAGCGGGAGGAACTACAATGAGCAGTTCTTC
-	15	-	TRBJ2-3	TRBV15	CATRESRASTDTQYF	TGTGCCACCAGAGAATCCAGGGCTAGCACAGATACGCAGTATTTT
-	13	few	TRBJ2-7	TRBV20-1	CSANSGLTYEQYF	TGCAGTGCTAACTCCGGGCTAACCTACGAGCAGTACTTC
TRBD2	16	-	TRBJ2-1	TRBV10-3	CAIGDSGSRSYNEQFF	TGTGCCATCGGCGATAGCGGGAGTAGATCCTACAATGAGCAGTTCTTC
TRBD2	19	few	TRBJ2-1	TRBV7-9	CASSFLLAGARSSYNEQFF	TGTGCCAGCAGCTTTCTACTAGCGGGAGCCCGATCCTCCTACAATGAGCAGTTCTTC
TRBD2	17	-	TRBJ2-1	TRBV29-1	CSVGGTSGRAPSNEQFF	TGCAGCGTTGGAGGGACTAGCGGGAGGGCCCCGTCCAATGAGCAGTTCTTC
-	16	-	TRBJ2-7	TRBV7-2	CASSSPSGRKWSEQYF	TGTGCCAGCAGCTCCCCATCGGGGAGAAAATGGTCCGAGCAGTACTTC
-	13	-	TRBJ2-7	TRBV5-1	CASSEGRLYEQYF	TGCGCCAGCAGCGAGGGCAGACTTTACGAGCAGTACTTC
-	11	-	TRBJ2-5	TRBV7-9	CASHTLETQYF	TGTGCCAGCCATACCTTAGAGACCCAGTACTTC
-	14	-	TRBJ2-7	TRBV29-1	CSVLGTASSYEQYF	TGCAGCGTTCTCGGGACGGCTAGCTCCTACGAGCAGTACTTC
TRBD1	16	-	TRBJ1-2	TRBV7-2	CASSSGKNRGFYGYTF	TGTGCCAGCAGCTCCGGGAAAAACAGGGGGTTCTATGGCTACACCTTC
-	14	-	TRBJ2-7	TRBV5-1	CASSLEQVVGEQYF	TGCGCCAGCAGCTTGGAGCAAGTAGTCGGCGAGCAGTACTTC
-	13	few	TRBJ2-7	TRBV29-1	CSVFTDSAYEQYF	TGCAGCGTTTTCACCGACAGTGCCTACGAGCAGTACTTC
TRBD1	17	-	TRBJ2-1	TRBV20-1	CSAAKRGTGQVFGEQFF	TGCAGTGCCGCCAAAAGAGGTACGGGACAGGTCTTCGGTGAGCAGTTCTTC
-	14	-	TRBJ1-2	TRBV6-5	CATFPGAPFYGYTF	TGTGCCACCTTCCCCGGGGCACCATTTTATGGCTACACCTTC
-	21	few	TRBJ2-1	TRBV2	CASIFNPGQSASRLQYNEQFF	TGTGCCAGCATCTTCAATCCCGGACAATCTGCATCCCGTTTACAGTACAATGAGCAGTTCTTC
TRBD1	15	-	TRBJ2-1	TRBV7-2	CASSRTGQGANEQFF	TGTGCCAGCAGCCGGACCGGACAGGGGGCGAATGAGCAGTTCTTC
-	13	few	TRBJ2-7	TRBV20-1	CSARAGHSYEQYF	TGCAGTGCTAGGGCCGGTCACTCCTACGAGCAGTACTTC
TRBD2	16	few	TRBJ2-3	TRBV20-1	CSAADVGLARTDTQYF	TGCAGTGCTGCGGACGTCGGACTAGCGCGCACAGATACGCAGTATTTT
TRBD1	16	few	TRBJ2-1	TRBV7-3	CASSLERTGVYNEQFF	TGTGCCAGCAGCTTAGAGCGGACAGGAGTCTACAATGAGCAGTTCTTC
TRBD1	16	-	TRBJ2-1	TRBV4-1	CASSQWTGGATNEQFF	TGCGCCAGCAGCCAGTGGACAGGGGGCGCAACCAATGAGCAGTTCTTC
TRBD1	13	-	TRBJ1-1	TRBV2	CARSGTGGLEAFF	TGTGCCAGATCCGGGACAGGGGGACTTGAAGCTTTCTTT
-	13	few	TRBJ1-1	TRBV6-5	CASTLVAGQEAFF	TGTGCCAGCACCCTGGTCGCCGGGCAGGAAGCTTTCTTT
TRBD2	18	few	TRBJ2-5	TRBV28	CASSLDPDIAREWKTQYF	TGTGCCAGCAGTTTGGACCCGGACATAGCGCGGGAGTGGAAGACCCAGTACTTC
TRBD2	16	-	TRBJ2-7	TRBV25-1	CASSEWGSGRAHEQYF	TGTGCCAGCAGTGAATGGGGTAGCGGGAGGGCCCACGAGCAGTACTTC
-	12	many	TRBJ2-7	TRBV29-1	CSVEDLSYEQYF	TGCAGCGTTGAAGATCTGAGCTACGAGCAGTACTTC
-	14	-	TRBJ2-6	TRBV29-1	CSVTGYSGANVLTF	TGCAGCGTTACAGGGTACTCTGGGGCCAACGTCCTGACTTTC
-	14	few	TRBJ2-7	TRBV3-1	CASSPYDASYEQYF	TGTGCCAGCAGCCCTTACGACGCCAGCTACGAGCAGTACTTC
-	14	once	TRBJ1-1	TRBV5-1	CASSWGQGLTEAFF	TGCGCCAGCAGCTGGGGCCAGGGGCTCACTGAAGCTTTCTTT
TRBD2	14	-	TRBJ2-5	TRBV29-1	CSVLAGGIGETQYF	TGCAGCGTACTAGCGGGAGGGATCGGGGAGACCCAGTACTTC
TRBD1	15	-	TRBJ1-4	TRBV9	CASDAGGTGREKLFF	TGTGCCAGCGACGCCGGGGGGACAGGGCGTGAAAAACTGTTTTTT
-	14	-	TRBJ2-4	TRBV7-2	CASGRVDFKNIQYF	TGTGCCAGCGGCCGAGTAGATTTCAAAAACATTCAGTACTTC
TRBD2	16	-	TRBJ2-7	TRBV4-1	CASSQDLSGSLYEQYF	TGCGCCAGCAGCCAAGACCTCAGCGGGAGTCTTTACGAGCAGTACTTC
-	13	-	TRBJ1-2	TRBV29-1	CSVAGPRGHGYTF	TGCAGCGTTGCAGGGCCCAGGGGTCATGGCTACACCTTC
-	13	-	TRBJ1-2	TRBV12-3/TRBV12-4	CASSLTRAHGYTF	TGTGCCAGCAGTTTAACCAGGGCCCATGGCTACACCTTC
-	14	-	TRBJ1-2	TRBV12-3/TRBV12-4	CASSWVPLNYGYTF	TGTGCCAGCAGTTGGGTCCCACTGAACTATGGCTACACCTTC
-	15	few	TRBJ2-1	TRBV24-1	CATSDSPGRPNEQFF	TGTGCCACCAGTGATTCCCCGGGACGGCCGAATGAGCAGTTCTTC
-	18	-	TRBJ2-7	TRBV25-1	CASSELGGGTIPSYEQYF	TGTGCCAGCAGTGAACTGGGGGGAGGTACTATTCCCTCCTACGAGCAGTACTTC
TRBD2	16	-	TRBJ2-3	TRBV7-3	CASSPRASGIGDTQYF	TGTGCCAGCAGCCCCAGGGCTAGCGGGATCGGAGATACGCAGTATTTT